Listed below are T cell receptor beta chains from one sample, sequenced in a study of T cells in Graves' hyperthyroidism and ophthalmopathy. One entry per CDR3 protein, called by TCRdb with MiXCR from the multiplex PCR reads. The sample shows about 760,000 distinct CDR3 sequences, approximately 40% of them seen only once. Sequencing was performed on blood. The receptor source for this set is a woman between 40 and 50 years old with Graves' hyperthyroidism. Each CDR3 is given with its conserved first and last residue. D genes are given only for firm matches. Not all rows give a size; the values are once, few, many and, for expanded clones, a class.

abundance: NA; j_gene: TRBJ2-2; v_gene: TRBV6-4; d_gene: NA; CDR3nt: TGTGCCAGCAGTGGGATGGACAGAGCCAGGGAGCTGGTTTTT; CDR3aa: CASSGMDRARELVF
abundance: once; j_gene: TRBJ1-3; v_gene: TRBV7-2; d_gene: NA; CDR3nt: TGTGCCAGCAGACAGCAAATTTTCGTCGGAAACACCATATATTTT; CDR3aa: CASRQQIFVGNTIYF
abundance: NA; j_gene: TRBJ1-3; v_gene: TRBV7-2; d_gene: TRBD1; CDR3nt: TGTGCCAGCAGCTACCGGGGACAGGGGGTTTCGACCATATATTTT; CDR3aa: CASSYRGQGVSTIYF
abundance: many; j_gene: TRBJ2-7; v_gene: TRBV7-9; d_gene: NA; CDR3nt: TGTGCCAGCAGCTTTCCAGCAGGGGGAGGGTACGAGCAGTACTTC; CDR3aa: CASSFPAGGGYEQYF
abundance: many; j_gene: TRBJ1-1; v_gene: TRBV9; d_gene: NA; CDR3nt: TGTGCCAGCAGCGCAGAAACGACAGGATGGCCTGAAGCTTTCTTT; CDR3aa: CASSAETTGWPEAFF
abundance: NA; j_gene: TRBJ2-3; v_gene: TRBV9; d_gene: NA; CDR3nt: TGTGCCAGCAGCGCGAGCGGTGAAGAGCAGTATTTT; CDR3aa: CASSASGEEQYF
abundance: NA; j_gene: TRBJ1-5; v_gene: TRBV6-2/TRBV6-3; d_gene: NA; CDR3nt: TGTGCCAGCAACCAGGGTCTTCATCAGCCCCAGCATTTT; CDR3aa: CASNQGLHQPQHF
abundance: few; j_gene: TRBJ2-7; v_gene: TRBV7-2; d_gene: TRBD1; CDR3nt: TGTGCCAGCAGCTTAGATCGAGGGACAGGCCTCTCCTACGAGCAGTACTTC; CDR3aa: CASSLDRGTGLSYEQYF
abundance: many; j_gene: TRBJ2-7; v_gene: TRBV2; d_gene: NA; CDR3nt: TGTGCCAGCAGTGGTAGATCTAGAATTCGCTACGAGCAGTACTTC; CDR3aa: CASSGRSRIRYEQYF
abundance: NA; j_gene: TRBJ1-2; v_gene: TRBV19; d_gene: TRBD1; CDR3nt: TGTGCCAGTAAACGGACGGGAGGAACAGGGGGCCATGGCTACACCTTC; CDR3aa: CASKRTGGTGGHGYTF
abundance: NA; j_gene: TRBJ2-7; v_gene: TRBV15; d_gene: NA; CDR3nt: TGTGCCACCAGCAGCCCGAGAGGGCCGGGGGAGCAGTACTTC; CDR3aa: CATSSPRGPGEQYF
abundance: many; j_gene: TRBJ1-6; v_gene: TRBV7-2; d_gene: NA; CDR3nt: TGTGCCAGCAGCTTAAGGGGAATGGGTTCACCCCTCCACTTT; CDR3aa: CASSLRGMGSPLHF
abundance: NA; j_gene: TRBJ2-2; v_gene: TRBV15; d_gene: NA; CDR3nt: TGTGCCACCAGCAGTGAGTGGGTAGGGACCGGGGAGCTGTTTTTT; CDR3aa: CATSSEWVGTGELFF
abundance: many; j_gene: TRBJ2-5; v_gene: TRBV7-6; d_gene: TRBD2; CDR3nt: TGTGCCAGCAGCCCCGAACCCAGCGGGGGATCGCAAGAGACCCAGTACTTC; CDR3aa: CASSPEPSGGSQETQYF
abundance: NA; j_gene: TRBJ1-6; v_gene: TRBV7-2; d_gene: TRBD1; CDR3nt: TGTGCCAGCAGCCACCCCAGGGGGCAGGGGTCCTATAATTCACCCCTCCACTTT; CDR3aa: CASSHPRGQGSYNSPLHF
abundance: NA; j_gene: TRBJ2-5; v_gene: TRBV6-5; d_gene: TRBD1; CDR3nt: TGTGCCAGCAGTTACTCGCGGACAGGGTACCAAGAGACCCAGTACTTC; CDR3aa: CASSYSRTGYQETQYF
abundance: few; j_gene: TRBJ2-7; v_gene: TRBV7-9; d_gene: TRBD1; CDR3nt: TGTGCCAGCAGCCGTAAACGTTGGGACAATTCCTTGGGACAGGGGAAATCCGAGCAGTACTTC; CDR3aa: CASSRKRWDNSLGQGKSEQYF
abundance: few; j_gene: TRBJ1-1; v_gene: TRBV14; d_gene: TRBD1; CDR3nt: TGTGCCAGCAGCCATAACCGAGGGGGCGCTGAAGCTTTCTTT; CDR3aa: CASSHNRGGAEAFF
abundance: NA; j_gene: TRBJ1-5; v_gene: TRBV12-3/TRBV12-4; d_gene: TRBD1; CDR3nt: TGTGCCAGCACCTCCGACAGGGGGCGTTATCAGCCCCAGCATTTT; CDR3aa: CASTSDRGRYQPQHF
abundance: NA; j_gene: TRBJ1-6; v_gene: TRBV6-5; d_gene: TRBD1; CDR3nt: TGTGCCAGCAGTTACTCGACAGGGGTCTATAATTCACCCCCCCACTTT; CDR3aa: CASSYSTGVYNSPPHF
abundance: NA; j_gene: TRBJ1-4; v_gene: TRBV18; d_gene: NA; CDR3nt: TGTGCCAGCTCACCATCCGGGCCAAGGGAGGAAAAACTGTTTTTT; CDR3aa: CASSPSGPREEKLFF
abundance: few; j_gene: TRBJ2-3; v_gene: TRBV10-3; d_gene: TRBD1; CDR3nt: TGTGCCACAGACAGGGAAGTCGAACCTAGCACAGATACGCAGTATTTT; CDR3aa: CATDREVEPSTDTQYF
abundance: many; j_gene: TRBJ2-7; v_gene: TRBV19; d_gene: NA; CDR3nt: TGTGCCAGTAGTATTCATCCGGAAGGCGAGCAGTACTTC; CDR3aa: CASSIHPEGEQYF
abundance: NA; j_gene: TRBJ2-7; v_gene: TRBV6-2/TRBV6-3; d_gene: TRBD1; CDR3nt: TGTGCCAGCGCCGGGACAGGAGCCTACGAGCAGTACTTC; CDR3aa: CASAGTGAYEQYF
abundance: NA; j_gene: TRBJ2-3; v_gene: TRBV19; d_gene: TRBD2; CDR3nt: TGTGCCAGTAGTATTGAGCCCCTTCGAGCGGGGGACACAGATACGCAGTATTTT; CDR3aa: CASSIEPLRAGDTDTQYF
abundance: few; j_gene: TRBJ1-3; v_gene: TRBV12-3/TRBV12-4; d_gene: NA; CDR3nt: TGTGCCAGCAGTCGAGAAGGGAGAAACACCATATATTTT; CDR3aa: CASSREGRNTIYF
abundance: NA; j_gene: TRBJ1-4; v_gene: TRBV10-3; d_gene: TRBD1; CDR3nt: TGTGCCAGCGGGACAGGGGATAATGAAAAACTGTTTTTT; CDR3aa: CASGTGDNEKLFF
abundance: many; j_gene: TRBJ2-5; v_gene: TRBV7-2; d_gene: NA; CDR3nt: TGTGCCAGCAGCGTACAGGGAGGGCAAGAGACCCAGTACTTC; CDR3aa: CASSVQGGQETQYF
abundance: NA; j_gene: TRBJ1-4; v_gene: TRBV15; d_gene: NA; CDR3nt: TGTGCCACCAGCGTGGGGGGGGGGTCTGAAAAACTGTTTTTT; CDR3aa: CATSVGGGSEKLFF
abundance: NA; j_gene: TRBJ1-5; v_gene: TRBV12-5; d_gene: TRBD1; CDR3nt: TGTGCTAGTGGAACACAGGGGGCCAATCAGCCCCAGCATTTT; CDR3aa: CASGTQGANQPQHF
abundance: NA; j_gene: TRBJ2-7; v_gene: TRBV25-1; d_gene: TRBD1; CDR3nt: TGTGCCAGCAGCCAAGAGGGACAGGGCCTAGGAGAGCAGTACTTC; CDR3aa: CASSQEGQGLGEQYF
abundance: few; j_gene: TRBJ1-5; v_gene: TRBV4-2; d_gene: NA; CDR3nt: TGTGCCAGCAGCCATGGTGGAGGGGGTAAGGAGCCCCAGCATTTT; CDR3aa: CASSHGGGGKEPQHF
abundance: NA; j_gene: TRBJ2-2; v_gene: TRBV6-5; d_gene: TRBD2; CDR3nt: TGTGCCAGCAGTTCTAGCGGGAAACCCTACGCAGACACCGGGGAGCTGTTTTTT; CDR3aa: CASSSSGKPYADTGELFF
abundance: NA; j_gene: TRBJ1-1; v_gene: TRBV7-2; d_gene: TRBD1; CDR3nt: TGTGCCAGCAGCTACCGGGGACAGGGCGCCAAAGCTTTCTTT; CDR3aa: CASSYRGQGAKAFF
abundance: many; j_gene: TRBJ1-2; v_gene: TRBV5-8; d_gene: TRBD1; CDR3nt: TGTGCCAGCAGCTCCAGGGGGCTGGGCTATGGCTACACCTTC; CDR3aa: CASSSRGLGYGYTF
abundance: few; j_gene: TRBJ2-7; v_gene: TRBV28; d_gene: NA; CDR3nt: TGTGCCAGCAGACCCAGGGGTTACGAGCAGTACTTC; CDR3aa: CASRPRGYEQYF
abundance: few; j_gene: TRBJ2-7; v_gene: TRBV7-2; d_gene: NA; CDR3nt: TGTGCCAGCAGCTCCCTTTACGAGGGGTTCCACGAGCAGTACTTC; CDR3aa: CASSSLYEGFHEQYF
abundance: many; j_gene: TRBJ1-1; v_gene: TRBV10-3; d_gene: TRBD1; CDR3nt: TGTGCCATCAGTATACAGGGGTCTAACACTGAAGCTTTCTTT; CDR3aa: CAISIQGSNTEAFF
abundance: NA; j_gene: TRBJ2-5; v_gene: TRBV6-6; d_gene: NA; CDR3nt: TGTGCCATCAGTGACTGGACAGCAAACCAAGAGACCCAGTACTTC; CDR3aa: CAISDWTANQETQYF
abundance: NA; j_gene: TRBJ1-2; v_gene: TRBV12-3/TRBV12-4; d_gene: NA; CDR3nt: TGTGCCAGCAGTTTAGGTCCCACTGGCTACACCTTC; CDR3aa: CASSLGPTGYTF